The 32 T cell receptor beta chains reported below all come from one sample, sequenced in a study of technical replicates of blood from a few donors. Measured with immunoSEQ multiplex PCR; TCRdb has only the in-frame clones, and not every one. The sample shows just under 45,000 clones, 90% to 97% of them seen only once. Sequences were obtained from T cells isolated from PBMCs. The origin of the receptors is a human donor in good health.

The gene calls are TRBV13 and TRBJ2-5; D is unresolved. Trimming stripped 5 bases from V and 5 bases from J, with 9 bases between. The CDR3 covers 12 residues. From germline, CDR1 is PRHDT and CDR2 FYEKMQ (reference sequence). The CDR3 DNA follows: TGTGCCAGCAGCCTGGGCTGGGAGACCCAGTACTTC. As protein: CASSLGWETQYF.

The CDR3 coding sequence is TGCGCCAGCAGCCAAGAAATTGGGGGGAATGAGCAGTTCTTC. Protein: CASSQEIGGNEQFF. The V gene is TRBV4-1, the J gene TRBJ2-1, with a possible D match to TRBD2 (6 bases). With 0 bases removed from V and 7 bases from J, the gap between germline ends came to 10 bases. In germline, CDR1 is MGHRA, CDR2 YSYEKL. The CDR3 spans 14 residues.

The genes are TRBV2 and TRBJ2-3, with 10 bases that match TRBD2. CDR3 length: 13 amino acids. V lost 9 bases and J lost 0; bases outside the gene matches: 0. CDR1 is SNHLY and CDR2 is FYNNEI in the germline V gene. CDR3 residues: CARTSGSTDTQYF. The CDR3 DNA follows: TGTGCCAGGACTAGCGGGAGCACAGATACGCAGTATTTT. Combining the CDR3 with reference TRBV2 and TRBJ2-3 gives the whole variable domain EPEVTQTPSHQVTQMGQEVILRCVPISNHLYFYWYRQILGQKVEFLVSFYNNEISEKSEIFDDQFSVERPDGSNFTLKIRSTKLEDSAMYFCARTSGSTDTQYFGPGTRLTVL.

This chain links TRBV2 with TRBJ2-1; 8 nucleotides line up with TRBD2. The length of the CDR3 is 16 residues. Looked up from germline, CDR1 is SNHLY and CDR2 is FYNNEI. Trimming took 5 bases from V and 2 from J; bases not matched to a gene: 8. DNA for the CDR3: TGTGCCAGCAGTCACAGCGGGAGTAAACCCTACAATGAGCAGTTCTTC. This gives the protein CASSHSGSKPYNEQFF.

The J gene is TRBJ2-1, the V gene TRBV14; unclear D gene. CDR3 length: 13 residues. CDR1 is SGHDN, CDR2 FVKESK, per germline. Trimming took 4 bases from V and 4 from J, leaving 8 bases between them. The CDR3 protein is CASSLIVYNEQFF. The CDR3 DNA reads TGTGCCAGCAGCCTAATAGTGTACAATGAGCAGTTCTTC.

This clone was recorded only once. The chain joins TRBV6-5 to TRBJ1-1, with 7 bases matching TRBD1. With 5 bases clipped from V and 0 bases from J, the junction kept 3 bases outside the gene matches. Per germline, CDR1 MNHEY and CDR2 SVGAGI. The CDR3 spans 14 residues. CDR3 protein: CASSVDRLNTEAFF. CDR3 nucleotides: TGTGCCAGCAGTGTGGACAGGCTGAACACTGAAGCTTTCTTT.

V and J are TRBV28 and TRBJ2-1; 11 nucleotides align to TRBD2. V gave up 2 bases and J gave up 5 bases; unmatched junction bases: 8. The CDR3 is 17 residues long. Looked up from germline, CDR1 is MDHEN and CDR2 is SYDVKM. The CDR3 DNA reads TGTGCCAGCAGTTTAACTAGCGGGAGTCCCTCAGACAATGAGCAGTTCTTC. This codes for CASSLTSGSPSDNEQFF.

The V and J genes are TRBV27 and TRBJ2-5, with D unclear. V was clipped by 2 bases and J by 5 bases, with 3 bases between them. Germline V gene sequence: CDR1 MNHEY, CDR2 SMNVEV (reference sequence). The CDR3 length is 11 residues. The CDR3 coding sequence is TGTGCCAGCAGTTTAGGCGAGACCCAGTACTTC. Translation gives CASSLGETQYF.

V usage is TRBV5-5 and J usage is TRBJ2-4; D possibly corresponds to TRBD2 (5 bases). CDR1 is SGHKS, CDR2 YYEKEE, per germline (reference sequence). The CDR3 loop spans 17 amino acids. V lost 0 bases and J 0 bases, leaving 13 bases between the germline ends. The CDR3 reads CASSLVDGLLAKNIQYF. CDR3 sequence (DNA): TGTGCCAGCAGCTTGGTCGACGGACTTCTAGCCAAAAACATTCAGTACTTC. Full variable domain (outside the CDR3, taken from reference TRBV5-5 and TRBJ2-4): DAGVTQSPTHLIKTRGQQVTLRCSPISGHKSVSWYQQVLGQGPQFIFQYYEKEERGRGNFPDRFSARQFPNYSSELNVNALLLGDSALYLCASSLVDGLLAKNIQYFGAGTRLSVL.

The chain employs TRBV2 and TRBJ1-5; the match to TRBD1 covers 8 bases. Per the germline V gene, CDR1 is SNHLY and CDR2 is FYNNEI. With V trimmed by 6 bases and J by 10 bases, 2 bases remained unmatched. The CDR3 is 11 residues long. CDR3 sequence reads: CASSDRGPQHF. CDR3 coding DNA: TGTGCCAGCAGCGACAGGGGCCCCCAGCATTTT.

The chain links TRBV13 to TRBJ2-7; 10 bases agree with TRBD1. This CDR3 is 15 amino acids long. V lost 4 bases and J lost 3; bases outside the gene matches: 6. Germline CDR1 reads PRHDT; CDR2 reads FYEKMQ (reference sequence). CDR3 residues: CASSSPGQGYYEQYF. The CDR3 DNA sequence: TGTGCCAGCAGCTCCCCGGGACAGGGGTACTACGAGCAGTACTTC.

The chain uses TRBV15 and TRBJ1-1; 7 bases map to TRBD1. The trim removed 0 bases at V and 3 bases at J, leaving 1 base unmatched. Germline assignment: CDR1 LNHNV and CDR2 YYDKDF (reference sequence). There are 14 residues in the CDR3. This chain's CDR3 is CATSREQGYTEAFF. The CDR3 nucleotides read TGTGCCACCAGCAGAGAACAGGGGTACACTGAAGCTTTCTTT.

The rearrangement joins TRBV7-6 to TRBJ1-1, with 11 bases matching TRBD1. This CDR3 is built from 14 residues. CDR1 and CDR2 (germline): SGHVS, FNYEAQ. J was trimmed by 3 bases and V by 5 bases; bases with no gene match: 2. CDR3 DNA sequence: TGTGCCAGCAGCCCGGGACAGGGGGACACTGAAGCTTTCTTT. Its protein product is CASSPGQGDTEAFF.

The chain is built from TRBV6-5 and TRBJ1-1; D is uncertain. Trimming removed 2 bases at V and 0 bases at J, with 4 bases between. This CDR3 comprises 13 residues. CDR1 and CDR2 (germline): MNHEY, SVGAGI. The CDR3, as DNA: TGTGCCAGCAGTTACAGCCTGAACACTGAAGCTTTCTTT. Encoded protein: CASSYSLNTEAFF.

V is TRBV5-4 and J is TRBJ2-1; TRBD2 matches 10 bases. This CDR3 has 16 residues. Germline V gene lookup returns CDR1 SGHNT and CDR2 YYREEE (reference sequence). The ends lost 4 bases at V and 8 bases at J; junction bases unmatched: 12. In nucleotides, the CDR3 is TGTGCCAGCAGCCCGGGCCCCCTAGCGGGAGCTGATGAGCAGTTCTTC. Its protein product is CASSPGPLAGADEQFF.

This chain uses TRBV7-2 with TRBJ1-1; unclear D gene. Germline CDR1 is SGHTA and CDR2 is FQGNSA. This CDR3 comprises 14 residues. Trimming shortened V by 1 base and J by 5 bases, and 11 bases separated the two germline ends. CDR3 sequence (DNA): TGTGCCAGCAGCTTAGGATCGGTTGTAACTGAAGCTTTCTTT. It specifies CASSLGSVVTEAFF.

The CDR3 DNA reads TGCGCCAGCAGTGAGTCGACTAGCGGGAGGGCGGGCACCGGGGAGCTGTTTTTT. It specifies CASSESTSGRAGTGELFF. The chain employs TRBV10-2 and TRBJ2-2, with 14 bases matching TRBD2. This CDR3 spans 18 amino acids. Germline V gene lookup returns CDR1 WSHSY and CDR2 SAAADI. V dropped 0 bases and J dropped 4; count of bases not matched to a gene: 4.

This clone appeared a single time. The rearrangement uses TRBV4-2 and TRBJ2-3; tentatively, D is TRBD2 (5 bases). V lost 0 bases and J lost 5, with 9 bases in between. The CDR3 totals 14 residues. Germline V gene data show CDR1 as LGHNA and CDR2 as YNFKEQ. Here the CDR3 reads CASSQDTREDTQYF. CDR3 nucleotides: TGTGCCAGCAGCCAAGATACGAGGGAAGATACGCAGTATTTT.

This clone was recorded once. The chain has TRBV10-3 and TRBJ1-6; unclear D gene. Germline CDR1 and CDR2: ENHRY and SYGVKD. CDR3 size: 14 residues. Deletions cut 4 bases from V and 6 bases from J, with 10 bases between. The CDR3 sequence: CAISATKTNSPLHF. CDR3 nucleotides: TGTGCCATCAGTGCGACAAAAACTAATTCACCCCTCCACTTT.

This sequence joins TRBV6-1 and TRBJ1-4; D not resolved. Trimming removed 6 bases at V and 2 bases at J, with 13 bases between. The CDR3 contains 15 residues. The germline V gene has CDR1 MNHNS and CDR2 SASEGT. The CDR3 DNA reads as TGTGCCAGCAGATTATCAGGCGCTACTAATGAAAAACTGTTTTTT. It specifies CASRLSGATNEKLFF.

The V call is TRBV5-6, the J call TRBJ1-5, with D perhaps matching TRBD1 (5 bases). The CDR3 is 15 residues long. The germline gives CDR1 SGHDT, CDR2 YYEEEE. The ends were cut back, 1 base at V and 3 bases at J, with 11 bases in the middle. The CDR3 DNA is TGTGCCAGCAGCTTGTCAGGGAGGGACAATCAGCCCCAGCATTTT. It encodes CASSLSGRDNQPQHF.

V and J are TRBV9 and TRBJ2-7, with D possibly TRBD2 on 6 matching bases. The CDR3 extends over 15 amino acids. V was trimmed by 4 bases and J by 2 bases, leaving 16 bases between them. CDR1 and CDR2 from the germline V gene are SGDLS and YYNGEE. Here the CDR3 reads CASSPGAEVPYEQYF. CDR3 nucleotide sequence: TGTGCCAGCAGCCCGGGAGCAGAAGTACCCTACGAGCAGTACTTC.

The chain recombines TRBV27 with TRBJ2-7, with 7 bases lining up with TRBD1. The CDR3 sequence is 15 residues long. Germline CDR1 reads MNHEY; CDR2 reads SMNVEV (reference sequence). V lost 4 bases and J lost 7; bases outside the gene matches: 13. CDR3 nucleotide sequence: TGTGCCAGCAGTTCCCCGGGACAGTTCAGGGGGGAGCAGTACTTC. As protein: CASSSPGQFRGEQYF.

CDR3 amino acids: CASSPGTAEQFF. CDR3 coding DNA: TGTGCCAGCAGCCCTGGGACAGCCGAGCAGTTCTTC. The V gene is TRBV9, the J gene TRBJ2-1, with TRBD1 identical over 7 bases. CDR1 and CDR2 from the germline V gene are SGDLS and YYNGEE. The V and J ends lost 4 bases and 10 bases, in that order; junction bases with no gene match: 5. The CDR3 runs to 12 residues. Based on the CDR3 plus reference TRBV9 and TRBJ2-1, the full variable domain is DSGVTQTPKHLITATGQRVTLRCSPRSGDLSVYWYQQSLDQGLQFLIQYYNGEERAKGNILERFSAQQFPDLHSELNLSSLELGDSALYFCASSPGTAEQFFGPGTRLTVL.

The chain uses TRBV18 and TRBJ1-2; 7 bases match TRBD1. V shed 7 bases and J 6 bases; nucleotides not matched to a gene: 11. Germline V gives CDR1 KGHSH, CDR2 LQKENI. The CDR3 totals 14 residues. CDR3 sequence: CASCPLGGQDGYTF. The CDR3 DNA reads TGTGCCAGCTGCCCCTTAGGTGGACAGGATGGCTACACCTTC.

This rearrangement joins TRBV28 to TRBJ1-1, with 7 bases lining up with TRBD1. CDR3 length: 14 amino acids. Germline V gene sequence: CDR1 MDHEN, CDR2 SYDVKM. V was clipped by 9 bases and J by 0 bases; unmatched bases: 7. The CDR3 protein is CASLYRGVNTEAFF. The CDR3 bases are TGTGCCAGTCTCTACAGGGGCGTGAACACTGAAGCTTTCTTT.

This chain uses TRBV7-8 with TRBJ2-3, with TRBD2 matching over 7 bases. CDR3 length: 16 residues. V lost 5 bases and J lost 0; bases outside the gene matches: 8. Germline assignment: CDR1 SGHVS and CDR2 FQNEAQ. CDR3 sequence: CASSQNSGLSTDTQYF. In DNA, the CDR3 is TGTGCCAGCAGCCAAAATAGCGGGCTGAGCACAGATACGCAGTATTTT.

This chain joins TRBV30 and TRBJ2-2; D is perhaps TRBD2 (6 bases). CDR1 is GTSNPN, CDR2 SVGIG, per germline (reference sequence). This CDR3 is built from 15 residues. Between the trimmed V and J ends, which lost 1 base and 3 bases, there was a span of 12 bases. The CDR3 DNA reads as TGTGCCTGGAGTGAGAGACTAGGACACACCGGGGAGCTGTTTTTT. It codes for CAWSERLGHTGELFF.

V usage is TRBV30 and J usage is TRBJ1-1; perhaps TRBD1 as D (6 bases). Germline assignment: CDR1 GTSNPN and CDR2 SVGIG (reference sequence). Trimming left V 3 bases short and J 6 bases short, with 17 bases between. CDR3 length: 14 residues. The CDR3 DNA reads as TGTGCCTGGAGCGCCGGGGGGCATGAGGCTGAAGCTTTCTTT. Translated, it gives CAWSAGGHEAEAFF. Filled out from reference TRBV30 and TRBJ1-1, the complete variable domain reads SQTIHQWPATLVQPVGSPLSLECTVEGTSNPNLYWYRQAAGRGLQLLFYSVGIGQISSEVPQNLSASRPQDRQFILSSKKLLLSDSGFYLCAWSAGGHEAEAFFGQGTRLTVV.

The gene calls are TRBV19 and TRBJ1-3, with 8 bases aligning to TRBD1. Trimming at V came to 3 bases and at J to 3 bases, leaving 7 bases not matched to a gene. This CDR3 comprises 16 residues. The germline CDR1 and CDR2 sequences are LNHDA and SQIVND (reference sequence). The CDR3 bases are TGTGCCAGTAGTATCCGAGACAGGGGAGGTGGAAACACCATATATTTT. This codes for CASSIRDRGGGNTIYF.

Only one count was recorded for this clone. The chain carries TRBV9 and TRBJ2-1, with 11 bases matching TRBD2. The CDR3 contains 15 residues. Germline V gene sequence: CDR1 SGDLS, CDR2 YYNGEE. The junction had 5 bases not matched to a gene; V was cut back by 4 bases and J by 5 bases. CDR3: CASSPRLAGHNEQFF. DNA for the CDR3: TGTGCCAGCAGCCCCCGACTAGCGGGACACAATGAGCAGTTCTTC. Combining the CDR3 with reference TRBV9 and TRBJ2-1 gives the whole variable domain DSGVTQTPKHLITATGQRVTLRCSPRSGDLSVYWYQQSLDQGLQFLIQYYNGEERAKGNILERFSAQQFPDLHSELNLSSLELGDSALYFCASSPRLAGHNEQFFGPGTRLTVL.

This sequence joins TRBV25-1 and TRBJ2-7; TRBD1 might be the D (5 bases). The CDR3 runs to 14 residues. V lost 1 base and J lost 2, with 9 bases in between. The germline V gene encodes CDR1 MGHDK and CDR2 SYGVNS. The CDR3 DNA sequence: TGTGCCAGCAGTGAATTAGACAGCGCCTACGAGCAGTACTTC. Protein: CASSELDSAYEQYF.